The 10 T cell receptor beta chains in this list originate from one sample, sequenced in a study of identical twins (dated by TCRdb to between 2015 and 2016). Library preparation was by 5' RACE. Instrument on record: Illumina HiSeq 2000. Through fastp at Q25 and MiXCR, TCRdb rebuilt clones from the public reads, retaining in-frame beta chains. Here each entry gathers all rows of one CDR3 protein and keeps the most common genes and DNA. The sample yields about 290,000 distinct CDR3 sequences; roughly 9.8% were counted once. The ten largest account for roughly 7% of the sample. This sample also belongs to another study, concerning yellow fever vaccine responses in identical twins.

Sequenced: CD8+ T cells sorted from blood. The receptor set was obtained from a woman in her late teens or twenties in good health.

V gene TRBV20-1 combines with J gene TRBJ2-7; 11 bases are shared with TRBD2. This CDR3 has 16 residues. Germline V CDR1 and CDR2: DFQATT, SNEGSKA (reference sequence). The trim removed 4 bases at V and 0 bases at J, leaving 8 bases unmatched. DNA for the CDR3: TGCAGTGCTACCTCGACTAGCGGGACCTTCTCCTACGAGCAGTACTTC. This sequence encodes CSATSTSGTFSYEQYF.

There are many counts of this clonotype. This chain links TRBV7-9 with TRBJ2-7, with D possibly called TRBD1 or TRBD2 (5 bases each). Germline CDR1 reads SEHNR; CDR2 reads FQNEAQ (reference sequence). Between the trimmed V and J ends, which lost 5 bases and 3 bases, there was a span of 17 bases. The CDR3 runs to 15 residues. CDR3 residues: CASSKFPGPRYEQYF. In nucleotides, the CDR3 is TGTGCCAGCAGCAAATTCCCGGGACCCCGCTACGAGCAGTACTTC.

This clonotype was picked up a small number of times. The rearrangement links TRBV19 to TRBJ1-2; D gene uncertain. The germline V gene encodes CDR1 LNHDA and CDR2 SQIVND (reference sequence). The CDR3 loop spans 14 amino acids. V dropped 6 bases and J dropped 2 bases, with 13 bases sitting between them. CDR3 DNA: TGTGCCAGTAGACTGGCCGGGATCAACTATGGCTACACCTTC. Its translation: CASRLAGINYGYTF.

V and J are TRBV9 and TRBJ2-7; the D gene could be TRBD1 or TRBD2 (7 bases each). V was cut by 2 bases and J by 3 bases, with 12 bases left in between. Germline-derived CDR1 and CDR2 are SGDLS and YYNGEE. The CDR3 loop spans 14 amino acids. Here the CDR3 reads CASSVTGEGYEQYF. The CDR3 DNA reads TGTGCCAGCAGCGTCACAGGGGAGGGCTACGAGCAGTACTTC.

This clonotype was counted only a few times. The chain is built from TRBV20-1 and TRBJ2-1, with D possibly being TRBD1 (5 bases). Looked up from germline, CDR1 is DFQATT and CDR2 is SNEGSKA (reference sequence). The CDR3 loop spans 13 amino acids. V dropped 6 bases and J dropped 6 bases, with 15 bases sitting between them. In nucleotides, the CDR3 is TGCAGTGCCCGGTCGACAGTCGGCAATGAGCAGTTCTTC. It is translated as CSARSTVGNEQFF.

In this sample, this clonotype turned up many times. The chain employs TRBV27 and TRBJ1-5, with D unclear. Trimming pared 5 bases from V and 3 bases from J, leaving 5 bases between. CDR1 is MNHEY, CDR2 SMNVEV, per germline (reference sequence). The CDR3 has 12 residues. CDR3 sequence reads: CASSNPNQPQHF. The DNA for the CDR3 is TGTGCCAGCAGTAACCCCAATCAGCCCCAGCATTTT.

There are a few counts of this clonotype. The chain joins TRBV30 to TRBJ1-1, with D unclear. CDR1 is GTSNPN, CDR2 SVGIG, per germline (reference sequence). The CDR3 totals 12 residues. V lost 1 base, J lost 2 bases, and 5 bases lay in between. The CDR3 loop reads CAWSDRNTEAFF. DNA for the CDR3: TGTGCCTGGAGTGACAGAAACACTGAAGCTTTCTTT.

This clonotype was counted at least ten times. The V and J genes are TRBV5-6 and TRBJ2-1; D not resolved. Trimming took 4 bases from V and 8 from J, leaving 19 bases between them. CDR1 is SGHDT, CDR2 YYEEEE, per germline. The CDR3 covers 15 residues. The CDR3 DNA is TGTGCCAGCAGCCCCTTCGTGAACCCCCGCTATGAGCAGTTCTTC. It translates to CASSPFVNPRYEQFF. The full variable domain, rest sourced from reference TRBV5-6 and TRBJ2-1, is DAGVTQSPTHLIKTRGQQVTLRCSPKSGHDTVSWYQQALGQGPQFIFQYYEEEERQRGNFPDRFSGHQFPNYSSELNVNALLLGDSALYLCASSPFVNPRYEQFFGPGTRLTVL.

The chain is built from TRBV7-2 and TRBJ2-1; 8 positions agree with TRBD2. The CDR3 has 14 amino acids. Germline V gene lookup returns CDR1 SGHTA and CDR2 FQGNSA. The V gene end was trimmed by 5 bases and the J gene end by 6 bases; junction bases not matched to a gene: 6. This CDR3 is CASSLLAGANEQFF. The CDR3 coding sequence is TGTGCCAGCAGCCTCCTAGCGGGCGCCAATGAGCAGTTCTTC.

The chain recombines TRBV5-6 with TRBJ1-6, with 7 bases aligning to TRBD1. V lost 1 base and J lost 8; bases outside the gene matches: 9. The CDR3 contains 16 residues. The germline gives CDR1 SGHDT, CDR2 YYEEEE. The CDR3 nucleotides are TGTGCCAGCAGCTTGTCGTTGCAGGGGGGGCATTCACCCCTCCACTTT. Amino acids: CASSLSLQGGHSPLHF.